The 15 T cell receptor beta chains below were found in one sample sequenced in a study of tumor T cells in aggressive B-cell lymphoma. Here immunoSEQ multiplex PCR was the method, and the copy in TCRdb shows in-frame clones only, minus some. The sample comprises about 5,600 clones, over 70% of which are singletons, and about 7.8% rests with the top ten. Specimen: tumor tissue. These receptors were collected from an adult with diffuse large B cell lymphoma.

The gene calls are TRBV7-6 and TRBJ2-3, with TRBD2 matching 10 bases. This CDR3 is built from 14 residues. The trim removed 5 bases at V and 3 bases at J, leaving 2 bases unmatched. Germline lookup yields CDR1 SGHVS and CDR2 FNYEAQ. CDR3 protein: CASSLGLATDTQYF. The CDR3 region has the DNA TGTGCCAGCAGCCTGGGACTAGCGACAGATACGCAGTATTTT.

This rearrangement joins TRBV5-1 to TRBJ2-2; D possibly corresponds to TRBD2 (6 bases). The length of the CDR3 is 14 residues. Germline CDR1 is SGHRS and CDR2 is YFSETQ. The ends were cut back, 5 bases at V and 5 bases at J, with 13 bases in the middle. The DNA of the CDR3 is TGCGCCAGCAGACTCGGGACTTTTACCGGGGAGCTGTTTTTT. Translation: CASRLGTFTGELFF. The full variable domain, with the rest looked up from reference TRBV5-1 and TRBJ2-2, is KAGVTQTPRYLIKTRGQQVTLSCSPISGHRSVSWYQQTPGQGLQFLFEYFSETQRNKGNFPGRFSGRQFSNSRSEMNVSTLELGDSALYLCASRLGTFTGELFFGEGSRLTVL.

This clone was recorded a few times. The chain employs TRBV7-9 and TRBJ2-7; possible D gene TRBD1, 5 bases. CDR1 is SEHNR and CDR2 is FQNEAQ in the germline V gene (reference sequence). The V and J ends lost 5 bases and 4 bases respectively, with 6 bases between them. CDR3 length: 11 amino acids. CDR3 DNA: TGTGCCAGCAGCCGACAGTACGAGCAGTACTTC. Protein: CASSRQYEQYF.

This chain links TRBV5-5 with TRBJ2-1, with TRBD2 identical over 11 bases. This CDR3 contains 17 residues. Germline values: CDR1 SGHKS, CDR2 YYEKEE (reference sequence). Trimming cost V 4 bases and J 5 bases; bases outside gene matches: 11. CDR3 nucleotides: TGTGCCAGCAGCCAACGTATAGCGGGAGGGGAAAACAATGAGCAGTTCTTC. Translated, it gives CASSQRIAGGENNEQFF.

The rearrangement links TRBV11-3 to TRBJ2-7; D possibly corresponds to TRBD1 (6 bases). CDR3 size: 14 residues. Germline V gene lookup returns CDR1 SGHNT and CDR2 YENEEA. Trimming left V 4 bases short and J 4 bases short, with 14 bases between. This CDR3 reads CASSSRDNPYEQYF. DNA for the CDR3: TGTGCCAGCAGCTCCCGGGACAATCCGTACGAGCAGTACTTC.

The J gene is TRBJ2-3, the V gene TRBV27; TRBD2 matches at 8 bases. The CDR3 is 15 residues long. V shed 5 bases, J shed 3 bases, and the junction held 7 bases outside the gene matches. Germline V CDR1 and CDR2: MNHEY, SMNVEV (reference sequence). CDR3 in DNA: TGTGCCAGCAGTCGTCAGCGGGGGCAAACAGATACGCAGTATTTT. It specifies CASSRQRGQTDTQYF.

This clone has only one observation. This chain connects TRBV6-1 to TRBJ2-1; 7 positions match TRBD2. The CDR3 is 15 amino acids. Per germline, CDR1 MNHNS and CDR2 SASEGT. Losses at the gene ends were 6 bases for V and 0 bases for J; bases not matched to a gene: 5. The CDR3 reads CASSLAVSSYNEQFF. CDR3 bases: TGTGCCAGCAGCCTAGCGGTAAGCTCCTACAATGAGCAGTTCTTC.

This clone was observed a handful of times. This chain uses TRBV28 with TRBJ1-1; the D gene is possibly TRBD1 (6 bases). There are 17 residues in the CDR3. The germline V and J ends were trimmed by 4 bases and 6 bases, with 24 bases remaining between them. In germline, CDR1 is MDHEN, CDR2 SYDVKM. CDR3: CASSYPLDSADYAEAFF. CDR3 nucleotide sequence: TGTGCCAGCAGTTACCCCCTGGACAGCGCGGATTATGCTGAAGCTTTCTTT. Using reference TRBV28 and TRBJ1-1 for the parts outside the CDR3, the full variable domain is DVKVTQSSRYLVKRTGEKVFLECVQDMDHENMFWYRQDPGLGLRLIYFSYDVKMKEKGDIPEGYSVSREKKERFSLILESASTNQTSMYLCASSYPLDSADYAEAFFGQGTRLTVV.

About this clone itself: Mismatch with germline at one junction end may stem from a read error. This chain connects TRBV27 to TRBJ2-1, with 10 positions matching TRBD2. CDR3 length equals 19 residues. Germline V lookup: CDR1 MNHEY, CDR2 SMNVEV (reference sequence). CDR3 sequence reads: CTSSPMTWTSGFIYNEQFF. CDR3 DNA sequence: TGTACCAGCAGCCCGATGACTTGGACTAGCGGATTTATCTACAATGAGCAGTTCTTC.

The V and J genes are TRBV18 and TRBJ1-1; no definite D call. Trimming shortened V by 3 bases and J by 4 bases, and 12 bases separated the two germline ends. The CDR3 has 14 amino acids. Germline CDR1 is KGHSH and CDR2 is LQKENI. The CDR3 region has the DNA TGTGCCAGCTCACCCCCCGCGGGGAGCACTGAAGCTTTCTTT. It encodes CASSPPAGSTEAFF.

The chain couples TRBV7-6 to TRBJ1-3; no firm D call. The CDR3 totals 11 residues. Trimming stripped 5 bases from V and 4 bases from J, with 3 bases between. Germline CDR1 and CDR2: SGHVS and FNYEAQ. DNA of the CDR3: TGTGCCAGCAGCCTCGGAAACACCATATATTTT. It encodes CASSLGNTIYF.

The rearrangement joins TRBV6-5 to TRBJ2-7; TRBD2 agrees at 11 bases. This CDR3 has 15 residues. V lost 5 bases, J lost 7 bases, and 10 bases stayed unmatched. Per the germline V gene, CDR1 is MNHEY and CDR2 is SVGAGI. The CDR3 loop is CASSPPVAGGKEQYF. CDR3 sequence (DNA): TGTGCCAGCAGTCCCCCCGTAGCGGGAGGGAAAGAGCAGTACTTC.

The V call is TRBV11-2, the J call TRBJ1-2; 7 bases map to TRBD1. From germline, CDR1 is SGHAT and CDR2 FQNNGV. J gave up 5 bases and V 3 bases, and 3 bases lay outside the gene matches. The CDR3 is 13 amino acids. CDR3 region: CASSFEGAYGYTF. The CDR3 region has the DNA TGTGCCAGCAGCTTCGAGGGGGCGTATGGCTACACCTTC.

By share, this clone counts as large. The chain joins TRBV19 to TRBJ1-1; D is unresolved. The germline CDR1 and CDR2 sequences are LNHDA and SQIVND (reference sequence). V shed 2 bases and J shed 4 bases, with 8 bases lying between them. The CDR3 totals 13 residues. The CDR3 here is CASSIPSSTEAFF. The CDR3 coding sequence is TGTGCCAGTAGTATACCCTCCAGCACTGAAGCTTTCTTT.

The rearrangement joins TRBV10-3 to TRBJ2-1, with D perhaps TRBD1 (6 bases). CDR3 length: 15 amino acids. Germline V gene data show CDR1 as ENHRY and CDR2 as SYGVKD. The V end lost 5 bases, the J end lost 3 bases, and 14 bases lay between the germline ends. In DNA form, the CDR3 reads TGTGCCATCAGTCCTGTACACAGGGACTACAATGAGCAGTTCTTC. It codes for CAISPVHRDYNEQFF.